The 8 T cell receptor beta chains presented below share a single source sample, sequenced in a study of blood T cell repertoires in COVID-19. Sequenced by immunoSEQ multiplex PCR; TCRdb stores in-frame clones only, minus some. The table shows 95,000 to 120,000 clones, with 70% to 85% occurring only once. The sample taken for sequencing was peripheral blood. The origin of the receptors is a woman aged 40 to 50 with acute or convalescent COVID-19.

The V and J genes are TRBV11-1 and TRBJ1-1; D is possibly TRBD1 (5 bases). Looked up from germline, CDR1 is SGHAT and CDR2 is FQDESV (reference sequence). The CDR3 has 14 residues. Trimming left V 1 base short and J 10 bases short, with 16 bases between. The CDR3 nucleotides are TGTGCCAGCAGCTTAGACGGACTCCCCGGGGGAGCTTTCTTT. Its translation is CASSLDGLPGGAFF. The full variable domain, rest sourced from reference TRBV11-1 and TRBJ1-1, is EAEVAQSPRYKITEKSQAVAFWCDPISGHATLYWYRQILGQGPELLVQFQDESVVDDSQLPKDRFSAERLKGVDSTLKIQPAELGDSAMYLCASSLDGLPGGAFFGQGTRLTVV.

The V and J genes are TRBV28 and TRBJ2-7; D may be TRBD2 (7 bases). Germline V gives CDR1 MDHEN, CDR2 SYDVKM. The CDR3 runs 17 residues. Between the trimmed V and J ends, which lost 3 bases and 0 bases, there was a span of 18 bases. The CDR3 reads CASSLGLGGAFSYEQYF. The CDR3 DNA sequence: TGTGCCAGCAGTTTGGGCTTGGGGGGGGCCTTCTCCTACGAGCAGTACTTC.

This clone was seen once. The rearrangement joins TRBV29-1 to TRBJ2-1; TRBD2 matches at 7 bases. Germline V gene data show CDR1 as SQVTM and CDR2 as ANQGSEA. V shed 4 bases, J shed 0 bases, and the junction held 0 bases outside the gene matches. The CDR3 has 13 residues. The CDR3 sequence: CSVGTSSYNEQFF. CDR3 DNA: TGCAGCGTTGGGACTAGCTCCTACAATGAGCAGTTCTTC.

The rearrangement joins TRBV18 to TRBJ1-1; 9 bases line up with TRBD1. The CDR3 is 17 residues long. The V and J ends lost 1 base and 3 bases, in that order; junction bases with no gene match: 9. Germline V gene lookup returns CDR1 KGHSH and CDR2 LQKENI. Here the CDR3 reads CASSPRGQGFGDTEAFF. The CDR3 coding sequence is TGTGCCAGCTCACCACGGGGACAGGGTTTTGGAGACACTGAAGCTTTCTTT.

The chain joins TRBV27 to TRBJ2-3; 9 bases fit TRBD2. This CDR3 comprises 16 residues. V shed 1 base and J 1 base; nucleotides not matched to a gene: 3. Germline CDR1 is MNHEY and CDR2 is SMNVEV (reference sequence). The CDR3 DNA is TGTGCCAGCAGTTTATTCGCTAGCGGGGGCACAGATACGCAGTATTTT. Amino acid sequence: CASSLFASGGTDTQYF.

The chain links TRBV15 to TRBJ2-3, with TRBD2 matching 12 bases. Trimming at V came to 4 bases and at J to 6 bases, leaving 8 bases not matched to a gene. CDR1 and CDR2 (germline): LNHNV, YYDKDF (reference sequence). The CDR3 loop spans 16 amino acids. CDR3 loop: CATSTRTSGTSDTQYF. The CDR3 DNA follows: TGTGCCACCAGCACTCGGACTAGCGGGACATCTGATACGCAGTATTTT.

In its sample, this clone was seen a few times. The V and J genes are TRBV19 and TRBJ1-6, with D possibly being TRBD1 (5 bases). The length of the CDR3 is 15 residues. From germline, CDR1 is LNHDA and CDR2 SQIVND (reference sequence). V was shortened by 4 bases and J by 8 bases, with 15 bases between the two germline ends. Written as DNA, the CDR3 is TGTGCCAGTAGTAGTGGATCAGGGATACATTCACCCCTCCACTTT. Translating it yields CASSSGSGIHSPLHF.

This clone was detected a few times. V usage is TRBV2 and J usage is TRBJ2-1, with a possible D match to TRBD1 (6 bases). The V gene lost 8 bases and the J gene lost 7 bases, with 15 bases spanning the gap. Per the germline V gene, CDR1 is SNHLY and CDR2 is FYNNEI. The CDR3 loop spans 13 amino acids. This chain's CDR3 is CASDFPGQNEQFF. The CDR3 DNA is TGTGCCAGCGATTTTCCGGGACAAAATGAGCAGTTCTTC.